This is a list of T cell receptor beta chains from one sample in a study of blood T cell repertoires in COVID-19. TCRdb keeps only in-frame clones here, not all; method: immunoSEQ multiplex PCR. The repertoire holds about 210,000 clones, with 82% as singletons. The sample taken for sequencing was peripheral blood. All receptors derive from a woman in her 70s with COVID-19, enrolled during active disease. Both conserved end residues are part of each CDR3. Fields, in order: clone size, D gene, CDR3 length, J gene, V gene, CDR3 DNA, CDR3 protein. A D gene is named only where the DNA matches it firmly. Part of the rows lack a size; the others show once, few, many or a class for expanded clones.

NA	NA	14	TRBJ1-2	TRBV30	TGTGCCTGGAGTCCCCGGCAGACTTACTATGGCTACACCTTC	CAWSPRQTYYGYTF
NA	NA	14	TRBJ1-2	TRBV24-1	TGTGCCACCAGTGATGCGGACAGCTCCGGGGGCTACACCTTC	CATSDADSSGGYTF
NA	NA	15	TRBJ2-5	TRBV2	TGTGCCAGCAGTGAGAGAGCCACCTTCCAAGAGACCCAGTACTTC	CASSERATFQETQYF
NA	NA	11	TRBJ2-3	TRBV29-1	TGCAGCGTTGAATTCCAGAATACGCAGTATTTT	CSVEFQNTQYF
once	NA	18	TRBJ1-4	TRBV7-9	TGTGCCAGCAGCTCGGGTTACAGTCAACAGGGTTGGTTTGAAAAACTGTTTTTT	CASSSGYSQQGWFEKLFF
NA	TRBD1	14	TRBJ1-5	TRBV2	TGTGCCAGCAGGCCGGACAGGGGTAGTCAGCCCCAGCATTTT	CASRPDRGSQPQHF
NA	NA	14	TRBJ1-1	TRBV7-2	TGTGCCAGCAGCTTCACAGGGTTGAACACTGAAGCTTTCTTT	CASSFTGLNTEAFF
NA	NA	15	TRBJ1-5	TRBV19	TGTGCCAGCAGCCCAAAAAGGGCAGGGGATCAGCCCCAGCATTTT	CASSPKRAGDQPQHF
once	TRBD1	19	TRBJ2-1	TRBV7-8	TGTGCCAGCAGCTCCTACGTATTAGGACAGGCGTACTCCTACAATGAGCAGTTCTTC	CASSSYVLGQAYSYNEQFF
NA	TRBD1	17	TRBJ2-7	TRBV24-1	TGTGCCACCAGTGATTACCAGGACAGGGTCACCAACTACGAGCAGTACTTC	CATSDYQDRVTNYEQYF
NA	NA	15	TRBJ2-2	TRBV28	TGTGCCAGCAGTCAAGACTACTCGAACACCGGGGAGCTGTTTTTT	CASSQDYSNTGELFF
few	TRBD1	15	TRBJ2-7	TRBV7-9	TGTGCCAGCAGCGGCGAGGGACAGGGTTCCAACGAGCAGTACTTC	CASSGEGQGSNEQYF
NA	NA	13	TRBJ1-1	TRBV27	TGTGCCAGCAGTTTGGAGCCGAACACTGAAGCTTTCTTT	CASSLEPNTEAFF
once	NA	11	TRBJ2-1	TRBV30	TGTGCCTGGAGCTCCGCAACGGCGGAGATCTTC	CAWSSATAEIF
NA	NA	16	TRBJ2-1	TRBV24-1	TGTGCCACCAGTGATTCAGGGATCGGCTCCTACAATGAGCAGTTCTTC	CATSDSGIGSYNEQFF
NA	TRBD1	20	TRBJ1-5	TRBV5-1	TGCGCCAGCAGCTTGGACTCACGGCCTCAGGGGGCAAAGAGCAATCAGCCCCAGCATTTT	CASSLDSRPQGAKSNQPQHF
NA	NA	12	TRBJ2-7	TRBV29-1	TGCAGCGTTGTCGTGACACCCTACGAGCAGTACTTC	CSVVVTPYEQYF
NA	TRBD1	14	TRBJ1-2	TRBV7-2	TGTGCCAGCAGCTCAGACAGGGCTAACTATGGCTACACCTTC	CASSSDRANYGYTF
NA	TRBD1	17	TRBJ2-1	TRBV4-1	TGCGCCAGCAGCCACGGATTCGGGACAGGGATATACAATGAGCAGTTCTTC	CASSHGFGTGIYNEQFF
few	TRBD2	18	TRBJ2-3	TRBV4-1	TGCGCCAGCAGCCATCCCAGCGGGAGAGGGGCTGGCACAGATACGCAGTATTTT	CASSHPSGRGAGTDTQYF
NA	NA	15	TRBJ2-1	TRBV6-2/TRBV6-3	TGTGCCAGCAGTTACGGAACTAGTTTTTTGGATGAGCAGTTCTTC	CASSYGTSFLDEQFF
NA	TRBD2	14	TRBJ2-7	TRBV10-3	TGTGCCATCAGTGAACTAGCGGGAGGTTGGGAGCAGTACTTC	CAISELAGGWEQYF
NA	NA	14	TRBJ2-5	TRBV24-1	TGTGCCACCAGTGGGAACGAACCGACTTCGGCCCAGTACTTC	CATSGNEPTSAQYF
NA	NA	14	TRBJ2-1	TRBV11-3	TGTGCCACCGGGGTATGGCTAGGCTACAATGAGCAGTTCTTC	CATGVWLGYNEQFF
NA	TRBD1	13	TRBJ2-7	TRBV27	TGTGCCAGCAGTACGACAGGGCCCTACGAGCAGTACTTC	CASSTTGPYEQYF
NA	TRBD2	15	TRBJ2-5	TRBV5-4	TGTGCCAGCAGCTTTGGACTAGCGGGGCCCAGGGCCCAGTACTTC	CASSFGLAGPRAQYF
few	NA	12	TRBJ1-2	TRBV30	TGTGCCTGGACGAGGGGGAAGTATGGCTACACCTTC	CAWTRGKYGYTF
NA	NA	14	TRBJ2-2	TRBV7-7	TGTGCCAGCAGTTCGGACAGGAACACCGGGGAGCTGTTTTTT	CASSSDRNTGELFF
NA	TRBD1	16	TRBJ1-5	TRBV19	TGTGCCAGTAGTATAATCGACAGGGGGCGGGGGCAGCCCCAGCATTTT	CASSIIDRGRGQPQHF
NA	NA	13	TRBJ1-1	TRBV12-3/TRBV12-4	TGTGCCAGCAGTCAGGATGAGCACACTGAAGCTTTCTTT	CASSQDEHTEAFF
NA	NA	15	TRBJ2-5	TRBV5-4	TGTGCCAGCAGCTTGCGGACGGGGTACCAAGAGACCCAGTACTTC	CASSLRTGYQETQYF
few	TRBD2	15	TRBJ2-7	TRBV28	TGTGCCAGCCCTCCCCTAGCGGGAGAGCTCCACGAGCAGTACTTC	CASPPLAGELHEQYF
NA	NA	16	TRBJ2-4	TRBV27	TGTGCCAGCAGTTTTGGGGCGGGACTAGCCAAAAACATTCAGTACTTC	CASSFGAGLAKNIQYF
NA	NA	14	TRBJ2-3	TRBV7-3	TGTGCCAGCAGCTTAATGAGAAGCACAGATACGCAGTATTTT	CASSLMRSTDTQYF
NA	TRBD1	14	TRBJ1-5	TRBV28	TGTGCCAGCAGTTCTGACAGGGGCAATCAGCCCCAGCATTTT	CASSSDRGNQPQHF
NA	NA	14	TRBJ2-6	TRBV11-2	TGTGCCAGCAGAAGTAGCTCTGGGGCCAACGTCCTGACTTTC	CASRSSSGANVLTF
NA	NA	13	TRBJ1-1	TRBV5-1	TGCGCCAGCAGCTCTCAGATTTACACTGAAGCTTTCTTT	CASSSQIYTEAFF
NA	TRBD2	14	TRBJ2-7	TRBV5-1	TGCGCCAGCAGCTTGACTAGCGGGTCCTACGAGCAGTACTTC	CASSLTSGSYEQYF